Listed below are T cell receptor beta chains from one sample, sequenced in a study of blood T cells in healthy people across ages. TCRdb used MiXCR to reprocess the 5' RACE reads, holding one entry per CDR3 protein. Of approximately 1.5 million distinct CDR3 sequences in the sample, approximately 42% were seen once. The material sequenced was blood. These receptors were taken from a young woman in good health. Each CDR3 is given with its conserved first and last residue. Clone size, where shown, is once, few, many, or a class for clones that have expanded.

J: TRBJ1-6
size: .
V: TRBV25-1
CDR3: CASRGRQFNSPPHF

J: TRBJ2-3
size: .
V: TRBV2
CDR3: CASSEADDRGADTQYF

J: TRBJ2-3
size: once
V: TRBV5-7
CDR3: CASSPFFAGGPTDTQYF

J: TRBJ1-1
size: few
V: TRBV7-9
CDR3: CASSLPVLNTEAFF

J: TRBJ2-3
size: .
V: TRBV19
CDR3: CASSNPPWTGSDTQYF

J: TRBJ2-3
size: .
V: TRBV10-3
CDR3: CAIKGALTDTQYF

J: TRBJ2-1
size: .
V: TRBV4-3
CDR3: CASSQDLIGQGRNEQFF

J: TRBJ2-5
size: few
V: TRBV7-9
CDR3: CASSNPAGYQETQYF

J: TRBJ1-2
size: .
V: TRBV12-3/TRBV12-4
CDR3: CASSKSVVYGYTF

J: TRBJ2-1
size: .
V: TRBV6-5
CDR3: CASSQLSIYSYNEQFF

J: TRBJ1-2
size: .
V: TRBV6-2/TRBV6-3
CDR3: CASSQRGTGSNYGYTF